These T cell receptor beta chains were read from a single sample in a study of T-cell memory formation after mild COVID-19. One entry per CDR3 protein, called by TCRdb with MiXCR from the 5' RACE reads. This repertoire shows tens of thousands of distinct CDR3 sequences, about an eighth found once; its top ten account for 25% to 35%. The sample taken for sequencing was PBMCs or a T cell subset sorted from them (not recorded which). The receptors shown here come from an adult woman who had mild COVID-19 (a few samples of this study predate the infection). Cell type and time point are not known. Each CDR3 is given with its conserved first and last residue. A D gene is named only where the DNA matches it firmly. Clone size is given for some rows only: seen once, a few or many times, or a class if the clone is expanded.

TRBJ2-1,TRBV6-5,few,TRBD1,CASSPGTVYNEQFF,TGTGCCAGCAGTCCCGGGACAGTCTACAATGAGCAGTTCTTC
TRBJ2-3,TRBV4-3,-,-,CASSQVPPSVGRTDTQYF,TGCGCCAGCAGCCAAGTCCCCCCTAGCGTAGGGCGCACAGATACGCAGTATTTT
TRBJ2-3,TRBV27,-,-,CASSSMGTDTQYF,TGTGCCAGCAGTTCCATGGGGACAGATACGCAGTATTTT
TRBJ2-1,TRBV5-6,few,TRBD2,CASSLGLADNEQFF,TGTGCCAGCAGCTTGGGACTAGCGGACAATGAGCAGTTCTTC
TRBJ2-1,TRBV30,-,TRBD2,CAWKSGGKYNEQFF,TGTGCCTGGAAAAGCGGGGGGAAATACAATGAGCAGTTCTTC
TRBJ1-1,TRBV11-3,few,TRBD1,CASSSTGTGGTEAFF,TGTGCCAGCAGCTCAACCGGGACAGGGGGCACTGAAGCTTTCTTT
TRBJ2-2,TRBV14,-,-,CASSLYSGGELFF,TGTGCCAGCAGCCTCTATTCCGGAGGGGAGCTGTTTTTT
TRBJ2-3,TRBV24-1,few,TRBD2,CATSWDYTDTQYF,TGTGCCACCAGCTGGGACTACACAGATACGCAGTATTTT
TRBJ2-7,TRBV7-6,-,-,CASSLASQGYEQYF,TGTGCCAGCAGCTTAGCATCACAGGGCTACGAGCAGTACTTC
TRBJ2-1,TRBV11-2,-,TRBD1,CASSSSDRGDNEQFF,TGTGCCAGCAGCTCCTCGGACAGGGGCGACAATGAGCAGTTCTTC
TRBJ2-1,TRBV13,few,-,CASSLPGGEQFF,TGTGCCAGCAGCTTGCCGGGTGGGGAGCAGTTCTTC
TRBJ2-7,TRBV4-3,-,-,CASSQNGGYEQYF,TGCGCCAGCAGCCAAAATGGTGGTTACGAGCAGTACTTC
TRBJ1-1,TRBV6-4,-,-,CASSDGEGGTEAFF,TGTGCCAGCAGTGACGGCGAGGGGGGAACTGAAGCTTTCTTT
TRBJ2-5,TRBV9,-,TRBD2,CASSVDEGGRETQYF,TGTGCCAGCAGCGTAGATGAGGGAGGGCGAGAGACCCAGTACTTC
TRBJ1-1,TRBV20-1,-,-,CSARDNREDTEAFF,TGCAGTGCTAGAGATAACAGGGAAGACACTGAAGCTTTCTTT
TRBJ2-6,TRBV6-1,-,-,CASSEDGASGANVLTF,TGTGCCAGCAGTGAAGACGGAGCCTCTGGGGCCAACGTCCTGACTTTC
TRBJ2-7,TRBV7-2,-,-,CASDRHHRVYCEQYF,TGTGCCAGCGACCGGCATCACAGGGTTTACTGCGAGCAGTACTTC
TRBJ2-5,TRBV7-2,-,-,CASSPPEALLETQYF,TGTGCCAGCAGCCCGCCTGAGGCCCTATTAGAGACCCAGTACTTC
TRBJ2-5,TRBV7-8,-,-,CASRSPAGASQETQYF,TGTGCCAGCAGATCTCCGGCGGGCGCCAGCCAAGAGACCCAGTACTTC
TRBJ2-7,TRBV20-1,few,-,CSARGGEDYGEQYF,TGCAGTGCTAGAGGAGGAGAGGACTACGGCGAGCAGTACTTC
TRBJ2-1,TRBV7-8,few,TRBD2,CASSPRAGGLDNEQFF,TGTGCCAGCAGCCCGAGGGCGGGGGGGCTCGACAATGAGCAGTTCTTC
TRBJ2-6,TRBV5-1,-,-,CASSWDPLQEAGANVLTF,TGCGCCAGCAGCTGGGACCCCCTCCAGGAGGCTGGGGCCAACGTCCTGACTTTC
TRBJ2-3,TRBV27,-,-,CASFLGWITDTQYF,TGTGCCAGCTTCCTAGGGTGGATCACAGATACGCAGTATTTT
TRBJ2-1,TRBV7-2,many,-,CASSLVPYNEQFF,TGTGCCAGCAGCTTAGTCCCCTACAATGAGCAGTTCTTC
TRBJ1-4,TRBV6-6,few,-,CASSSHPNEKLFF,TGTGCCAGCAGTAGCCACCCTAATGAAAAACTGTTTTTT
TRBJ2-3,TRBV5-1,few,-,CASQRRGGLTSTDTQYF,TGCGCCAGCCAGAGAAGAGGTGGCCTAACGAGCACAGATACGCAGTATTTT
TRBJ2-7,TRBV29-1,few,TRBD1,CSGGTGVINEQYF,TGCAGCGGGGGGACAGGGGTCATCAACGAGCAGTACTTC
TRBJ2-1,TRBV7-3,-,TRBD2,CASSTLAGVGNEQFF,TGTGCCAGCAGCACACTAGCGGGAGTGGGTAATGAGCAGTTCTTC
TRBJ2-5,TRBV24-1,-,TRBD1,CATSESGQGQETQYF,TGTGCCACCAGTGAGTCGGGACAGGGCCAAGAGACCCAGTACTTC
TRBJ1-1,TRBV20-1,few,-,CSAREPIGETNTEAFF,TGCAGTGCTAGGGAACCTATAGGGGAAACGAACACTGAAGCTTTCTTT
TRBJ2-1,TRBV6-5,-,-,CASSYRYVGEQFF,TGTGCCAGCAGTTACAGATACGTGGGCGAGCAGTTCTTC
TRBJ2-7,TRBV29-1,few,TRBD1,CSVAISDRGMTYEQYF,TGCAGCGTTGCGATATCCGACAGGGGCATGACCTACGAGCAGTACTTC
TRBJ2-3,TRBV7-2,many,-,CASSSPGKTDTQYF,TGTGCCAGCAGCTCGCCCGGGAAGACAGATACGCAGTATTTT
TRBJ2-2,TRBV27,few,-,CATFPLTGHTGELFF,TGTGCCACCTTTCCCCTGACAGGACACACCGGGGAGCTGTTTTTT
TRBJ2-7,TRBV24-1,-,TRBD1,CATRAGTASYEQYF,TGTGCCACCAGGGCCGGGACAGCATCCTACGAGCAGTACTTC
TRBJ2-5,TRBV27,-,-,CASSLFSQETQYF,TGTGCCAGCAGTTTATTCTCCCAAGAGACCCAGTACTTC
TRBJ2-1,TRBV7-9,few,TRBD2,CASSLALGLVNANEQFF,TGTGCCAGCAGCTTAGCCCTGGGACTAGTTAACGCCAATGAGCAGTTCTTC
TRBJ2-7,TRBV14,-,-,CARVRLGQYF,TGTGCCAGAGTCAGACTAGGGCAGTACTTC
TRBJ1-1,TRBV4-1,-,-,CASSQEGRGPAEAFF,TGCGCCAGCAGCCAAGAGGGCAGGGGACCCGCTGAAGCTTTCTTT
TRBJ2-5,TRBV19,-,-,CASSLAGLGETQYF,TGTGCCAGTAGTCTGGCAGGTCTAGGAGAGACCCAGTACTTC
TRBJ2-1,TRBV20-1,-,-,CSARDHRWEFYNEQFF,TGCAGTGCTAGAGATCATAGGTGGGAGTTCTACAATGAGCAGTTCTTC
TRBJ2-5,TRBV5-1,few,-,CASSLVPQETQYF,TGCGCCAGCAGCTTAGTTCCTCAAGAGACCCAGTACTTC
TRBJ2-7,TRBV10-3,few,-,CAISESLEQYF,TGTGCCATCAGTGAGTCGCTCGAGCAGTACTTC